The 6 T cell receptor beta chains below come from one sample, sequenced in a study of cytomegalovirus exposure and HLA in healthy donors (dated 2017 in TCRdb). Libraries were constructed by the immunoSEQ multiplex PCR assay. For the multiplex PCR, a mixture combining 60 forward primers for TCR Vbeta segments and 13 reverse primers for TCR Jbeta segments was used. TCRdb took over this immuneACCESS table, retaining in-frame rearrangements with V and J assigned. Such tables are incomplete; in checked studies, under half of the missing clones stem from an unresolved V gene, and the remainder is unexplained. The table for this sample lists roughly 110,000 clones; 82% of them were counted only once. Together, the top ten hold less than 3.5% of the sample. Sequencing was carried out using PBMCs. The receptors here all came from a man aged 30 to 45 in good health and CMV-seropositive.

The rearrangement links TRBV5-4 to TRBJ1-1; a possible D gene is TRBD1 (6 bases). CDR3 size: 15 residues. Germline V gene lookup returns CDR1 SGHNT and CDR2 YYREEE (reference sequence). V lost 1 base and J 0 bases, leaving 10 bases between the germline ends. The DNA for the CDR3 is TGTGCCAGCAGCTTGAGGGGGTTTCTGAACACTGAAGCTTTCTTT. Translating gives CASSLRGFLNTEAFF.

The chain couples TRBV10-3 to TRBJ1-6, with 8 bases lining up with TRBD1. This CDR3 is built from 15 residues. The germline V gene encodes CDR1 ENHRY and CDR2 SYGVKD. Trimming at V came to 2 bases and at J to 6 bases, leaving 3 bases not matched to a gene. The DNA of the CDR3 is TGTGCCATCAGTGAGGCAGGGGGCGTTAATTCACCCCTCCACTTT. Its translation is CAISEAGGVNSPLHF.

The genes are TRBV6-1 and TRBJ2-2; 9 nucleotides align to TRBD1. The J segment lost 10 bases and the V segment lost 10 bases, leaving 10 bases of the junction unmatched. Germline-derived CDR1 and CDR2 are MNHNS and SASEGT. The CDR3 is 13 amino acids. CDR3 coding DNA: TGTGCCACCCTGACAGGGGGTATACCGGAGCTGTTTTTT. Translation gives CATLTGGIPELFF.

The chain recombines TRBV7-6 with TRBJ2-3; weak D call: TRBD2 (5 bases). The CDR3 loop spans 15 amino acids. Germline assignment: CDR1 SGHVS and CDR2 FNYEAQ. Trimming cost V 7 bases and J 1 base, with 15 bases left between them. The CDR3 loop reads CASIQTEDGTDTQYF. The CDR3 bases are TGTGCCAGCATACAAACGGAGGACGGCACAGATACGCAGTATTTT.

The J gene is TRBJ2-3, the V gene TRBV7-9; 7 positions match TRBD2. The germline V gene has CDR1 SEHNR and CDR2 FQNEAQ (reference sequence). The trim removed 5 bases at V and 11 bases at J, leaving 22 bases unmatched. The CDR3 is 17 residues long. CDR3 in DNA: TGTGCCAGCAGCCGGGCCGTGGGGAGGGGACTGCCGCAAGTGCAGTATTTT. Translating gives CASSRAVGRGLPQVQYF.

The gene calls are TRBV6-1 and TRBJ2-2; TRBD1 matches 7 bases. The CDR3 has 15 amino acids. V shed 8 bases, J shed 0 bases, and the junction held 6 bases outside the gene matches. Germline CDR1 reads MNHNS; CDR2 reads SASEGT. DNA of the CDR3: TGTGCCAGCGACACAGGGGACGCGAACACCGGGGAGCTGTTTTTT. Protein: CASDTGDANTGELFF.